This T cell receptor (beta chain) was captured by sequencing in a study of regulatory T cells in long-lasting Graves disease. Assembly of TCR beta libraries relied on iRepertoire HTBI primers together with Arm-PCR of CDR3 regions. TCRdb ran MiXCR on the multiplex PCR reads and lists one entry per CDR3 protein. The sample holds 550,000 to 600,000 distinct CDR3 sequences, more than 15% seen once. Time point meaning: newly diagnosed GD, antithyroid drugs for less than 3 months. With RNA extracted from PBMCs as input, the TCR library was made. An endocrinology unit in Xi'an, China, supplied the patients. These same data were also listed under a study on T cells in Graves' hyperthyroidism and ophthalmopathy. That work contributes: The HTBI set primed first-round TCR CDR3 RT-PCR.

This clonotype was obtained from a man aged 18-30 years with Graves disease. The sample consisted of peripheral blood mononuclear cells (PBMCs), taken at new diagnosis, from a patient treated with antithyroid drugs.

The CDR3 loop reads CAGGGRRDTGELFF. CDR3 DNA: TGTGCCGGGGGTGGGAGGAGAGACACCGGGGAGCTGTTTTTT. The chain combines TRBV28 with TRBJ2-2; D might be TRBD2 (6 bases). Germline V gene sequence: CDR1 MDHEN, CDR2 SYDVKM. Trimming removed 11 bases from V and 3 bases from J, with 16 bases in between. This CDR3 spans 14 amino acids.